Presented here are 2 T cell receptor beta chains from one specimen sequenced in a study of T cells in narcolepsy. Data came from immunoSEQ multiplex PCR; TCRdb stores just in-frame clones and leaves some out. The sample holds roughly 10,000 clones, roughly 65% seen once. Sequences were obtained from CD45RA- memory CD8+ T cells from PBMCs. The receptors shown here come from a human donor with narcolepsy.

This rearrangement joins TRBV7-8 to TRBJ1-2, with D uncertain. This CDR3 comprises 15 residues. Per germline, CDR1 SGHVS and CDR2 FQNEAQ. Between the trimmed V and J ends, which lost 0 bases and 3 bases, there was a span of 11 bases. The DNA for the CDR3 is TGTGCCAGCAGCTTAGCGCGGGATACTTACTATGGCTACACCTTC. This sequence encodes CASSLARDTYYGYTF.

This clone was seen a single time. The chain uses TRBV19 and TRBJ2-1, with 9 bases matching TRBD2. Trimming at V came to 3 bases and at J to 4 bases, leaving 13 bases not matched to a gene. The CDR3 consists of 18 residues. CDR1 and CDR2 from the germline V gene are LNHDA and SQIVND (reference sequence). CDR3 DNA sequence: TGTGCCAGTAGTATTTCAGCGGGGGGAGGGATTGGTTACAATGAGCAGTTCTTC. This encodes CASSISAGGGIGYNEQFF.